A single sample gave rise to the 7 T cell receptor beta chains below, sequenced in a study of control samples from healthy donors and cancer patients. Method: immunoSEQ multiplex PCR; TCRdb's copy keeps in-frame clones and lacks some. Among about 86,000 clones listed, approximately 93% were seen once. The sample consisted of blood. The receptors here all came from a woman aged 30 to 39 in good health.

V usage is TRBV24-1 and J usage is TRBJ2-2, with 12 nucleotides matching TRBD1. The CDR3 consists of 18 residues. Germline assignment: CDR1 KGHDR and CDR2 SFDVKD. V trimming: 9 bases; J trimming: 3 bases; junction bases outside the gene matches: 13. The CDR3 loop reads CATGGTGGSRLYTGELFF. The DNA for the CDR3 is TGTGCCACCGGGGGGACAGGGGGCAGTCGTCTCTACACCGGGGAGCTGTTTTTT.

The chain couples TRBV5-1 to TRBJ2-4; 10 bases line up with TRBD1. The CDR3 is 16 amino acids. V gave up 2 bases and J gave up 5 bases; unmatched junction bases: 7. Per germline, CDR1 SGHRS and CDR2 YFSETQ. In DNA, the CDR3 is TGCGCCAGCAGCTTTATGACAGGGGGCAACGAAAACATTCAGTACTTC. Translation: CASSFMTGGNENIQYF.

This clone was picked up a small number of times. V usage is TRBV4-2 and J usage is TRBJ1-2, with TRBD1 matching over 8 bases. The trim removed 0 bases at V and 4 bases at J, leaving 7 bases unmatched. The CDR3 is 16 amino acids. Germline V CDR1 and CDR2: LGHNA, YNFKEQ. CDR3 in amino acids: CASSQDRGGTGYGYTF. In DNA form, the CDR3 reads TGTGCCAGCAGCCAAGATCGGGGCGGGACAGGCTATGGCTACACCTTC.

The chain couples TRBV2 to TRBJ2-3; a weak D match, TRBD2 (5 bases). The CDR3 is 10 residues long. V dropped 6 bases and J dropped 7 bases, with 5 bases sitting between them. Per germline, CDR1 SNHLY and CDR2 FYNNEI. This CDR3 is CASSGNTQYF. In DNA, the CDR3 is TGTGCCAGCAGCGGGAATACGCAGTATTTT.

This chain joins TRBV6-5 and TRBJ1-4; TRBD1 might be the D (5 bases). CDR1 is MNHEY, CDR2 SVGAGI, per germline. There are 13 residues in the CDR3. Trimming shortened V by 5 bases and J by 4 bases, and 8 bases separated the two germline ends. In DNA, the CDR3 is TGTGCCAGCAGTACTAGGGGTAATGAAAAACTGTTTTTT. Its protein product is CASSTRGNEKLFF.

The CDR3 protein is CASSTNRLAGVGNEQFF. CDR3 in DNA: TGTGCCAGCAGCACTAATAGACTAGCGGGAGTCGGCAATGAGCAGTTCTTC. The rearrangement links TRBV2 to TRBJ2-1; 12 bases align to TRBD2. CDR3 length equals 17 residues. V shed 6 bases, J shed 6 bases, and the junction held 12 bases outside the gene matches. Germline CDR1 and CDR2: SNHLY and FYNNEI.

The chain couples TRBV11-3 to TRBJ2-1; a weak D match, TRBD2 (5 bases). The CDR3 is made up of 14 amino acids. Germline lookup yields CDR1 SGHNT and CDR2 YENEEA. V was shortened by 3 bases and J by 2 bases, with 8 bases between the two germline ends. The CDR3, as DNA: TGTGCCAGCAGCTTCGGGGAGACCTACAATGAGCAGTTCTTC. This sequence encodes CASSFGETYNEQFF. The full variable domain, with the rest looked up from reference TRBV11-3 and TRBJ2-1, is EAGVVQSPRYKIIEKKQPVAFWCNPISGHNTLYWYLQNLGQGPELLIRYENEEAVDDSQLPKDRFSAERLKGVDSTLKIQPAELGDSAVYLCASSFGETYNEQFFGPGTRLTVL.